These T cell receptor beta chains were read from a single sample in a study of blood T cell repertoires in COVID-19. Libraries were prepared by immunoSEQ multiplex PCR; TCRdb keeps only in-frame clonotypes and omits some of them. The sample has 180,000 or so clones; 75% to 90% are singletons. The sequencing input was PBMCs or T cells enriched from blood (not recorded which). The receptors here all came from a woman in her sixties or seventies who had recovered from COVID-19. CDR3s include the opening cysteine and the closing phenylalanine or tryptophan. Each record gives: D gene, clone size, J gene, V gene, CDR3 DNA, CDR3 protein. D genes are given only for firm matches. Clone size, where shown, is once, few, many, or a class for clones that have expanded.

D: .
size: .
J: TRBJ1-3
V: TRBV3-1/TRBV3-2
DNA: TGTGCCAGCAGCCAGAGAGGATCTGGATCTGGAAACACCATATATTTT
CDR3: CASSQRGSGSGNTIYF

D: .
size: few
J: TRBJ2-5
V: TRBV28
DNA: TGTGCCAGCAGCCCCTATCAGGGCCAAGAGACCCAGTACTTC
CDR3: CASSPYQGQETQYF

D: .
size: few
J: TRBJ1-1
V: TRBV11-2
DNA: TGTGCCAGCAGCTTAGGACAGGCTAACACTGAAGCTTTCTTT
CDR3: CASSLGQANTEAFF

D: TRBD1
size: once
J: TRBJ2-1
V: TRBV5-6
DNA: TGTGCCAGCAGCTTGGGGACAGGGATGTACAATGAGCAGTTCTTC
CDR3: CASSLGTGMYNEQFF

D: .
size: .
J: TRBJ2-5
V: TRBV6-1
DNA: TGTGCCAGCAGTGAATACACGGGGGAGACCCAGTACTTC
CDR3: CASSEYTGETQYF

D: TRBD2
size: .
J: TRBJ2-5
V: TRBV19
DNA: TGTGCCAGTTCCTGGGGCGGGAGTTACCAAGAGACCCAGTACTTC
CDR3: CASSWGGSYQETQYF

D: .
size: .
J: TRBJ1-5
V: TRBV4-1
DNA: TGCGCCAGCAGCCCACAAGGGGTGCAGGTCAATCAGCCCCAGCATTTT
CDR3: CASSPQGVQVNQPQHF

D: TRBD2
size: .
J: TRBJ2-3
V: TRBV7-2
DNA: TGTGCCAGCAGCCCCCGGACTAGCGGGAGAACAGATACGCAGTATTTT
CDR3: CASSPRTSGRTDTQYF

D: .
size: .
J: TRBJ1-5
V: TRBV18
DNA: TGTGCCAGCTCACCACCGTTCCCGGGAGGGGGCAATCAGCCCCAGCATTTT
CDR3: CASSPPFPGGGNQPQHF

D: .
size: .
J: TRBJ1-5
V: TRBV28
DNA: TGTGCCAGTACCTCACGGGGGGGATTCGGCAATCAGCCCCAGCATTTT
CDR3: CASTSRGGFGNQPQHF

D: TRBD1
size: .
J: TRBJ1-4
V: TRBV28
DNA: TGTGCCAGCAGTCTAGACAGGGGGCGTGAAAAACTGTTTTTT
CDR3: CASSLDRGREKLFF

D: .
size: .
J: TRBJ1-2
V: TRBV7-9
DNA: TGTGCCAGCAGCTTAGTCGGGACTCGGGCCCGTGGCTACACCTTC
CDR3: CASSLVGTRARGYTF

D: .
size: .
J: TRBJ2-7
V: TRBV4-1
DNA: TGCGCCAGCAGCCAAACCTCACAGGGCCTGATGGACGAGCAGTACTTC
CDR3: CASSQTSQGLMDEQYF

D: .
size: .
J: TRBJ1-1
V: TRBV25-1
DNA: TGTGCCATCCAAAAAGCCCGGAACACTGAAGCTTTCTTT
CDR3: CAIQKARNTEAFF

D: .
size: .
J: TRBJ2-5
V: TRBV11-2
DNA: TGTGCCAGCAGCTTCATCACAGGACCGCGACAAGAGACCCAGTACTTC
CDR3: CASSFITGPRQETQYF

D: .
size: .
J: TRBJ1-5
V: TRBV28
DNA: TGTGCCAGCAGTTTTTCCGCAGGGAATCAGCCCCAGCATTTT
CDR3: CASSFSAGNQPQHF

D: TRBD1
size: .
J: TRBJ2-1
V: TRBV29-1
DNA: TGCAGCGTTTACAACCCGACAGGGGGCCCTTACAATGAGCAGTTCTTC
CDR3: CSVYNPTGGPYNEQFF

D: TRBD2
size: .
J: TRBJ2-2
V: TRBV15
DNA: TGTGCCACCACTAGCGGGGTAAACACCGGGGAGCTGTTTTTT
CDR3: CATTSGVNTGELFF

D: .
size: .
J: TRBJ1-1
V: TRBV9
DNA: TGTGCCAGCAGCGTACAAGGACAGATGAACACTGAAGCTTTCTTT
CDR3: CASSVQGQMNTEAFF

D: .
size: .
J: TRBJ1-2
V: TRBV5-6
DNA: TGTGCCAGCAGCTTGGCCGACCTAATGAGGGGCTACACCTTC
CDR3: CASSLADLMRGYTF

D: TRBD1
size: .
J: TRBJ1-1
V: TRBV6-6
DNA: TGTGCCAGCAGTTACGGACAGGGGGTGACTGAAGCTTTCTTT
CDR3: CASSYGQGVTEAFF

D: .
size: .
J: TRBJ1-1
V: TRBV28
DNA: TGTGCCAGCAGTTTAATGGCCAATTCGGCGGGTGAAGCTTTCTTT
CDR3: CASSLMANSAGEAFF

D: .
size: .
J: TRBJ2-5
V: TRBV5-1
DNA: TGCGCCAGCAGCTTGGGCGGGGGCATCCAAGAGACCCAGTACTTC
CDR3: CASSLGGGIQETQYF

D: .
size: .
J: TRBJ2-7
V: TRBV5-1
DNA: TGCGCCAGCAGCTTAACGGGGAACTCCTACGAGCAGTACTTC
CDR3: CASSLTGNSYEQYF

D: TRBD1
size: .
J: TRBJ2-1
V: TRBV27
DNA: TGTGCCAGCAGTTTATTAGGACAGGGCGGTGAGCAGTTCTTC
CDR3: CASSLLGQGGEQFF

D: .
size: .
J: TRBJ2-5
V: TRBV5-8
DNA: TGTGCCAGCAGCCTTAGAACGTACCAAGAGACCCAGTACTTC
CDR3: CASSLRTYQETQYF

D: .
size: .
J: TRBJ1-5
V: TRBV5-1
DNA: TGCGCCAGCAGCTTGGGGTCAGATAGCAATCAGCCCCAGCATTTT
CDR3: CASSLGSDSNQPQHF

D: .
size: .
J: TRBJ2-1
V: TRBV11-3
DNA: TGTGCCAGCAGCTTAGAGGGCAGGCCCGGCAATGAGCAGTTCTTC
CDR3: CASSLEGRPGNEQFF

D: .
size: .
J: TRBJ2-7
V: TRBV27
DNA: TGTGCCAGCAGTTCATACTTAAGCTCCTACGAGCAGTACTTC
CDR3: CASSSYLSSYEQYF

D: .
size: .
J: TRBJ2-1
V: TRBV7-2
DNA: TGTGCCAGCAGCTTAGGCAGGCGCCCCTACAATGAGCAGTTCTTC
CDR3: CASSLGRRPYNEQFF

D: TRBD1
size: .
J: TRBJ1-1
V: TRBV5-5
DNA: TGTGCCAGCAGCCCCTGGACAGGTATCGACACTGAAGCTTTCTTT
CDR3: CASSPWTGIDTEAFF

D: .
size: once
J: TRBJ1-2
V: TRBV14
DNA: TGTGCCAGCAGCCAAGAAAATAGGCGGGACTTCTATGGCTACACCTTC
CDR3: CASSQENRRDFYGYTF

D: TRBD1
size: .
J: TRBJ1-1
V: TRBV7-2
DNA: TGTGCCAGCAGCTCCGGACAGGCGGGTGTAGCTTTCTTT
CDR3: CASSSGQAGVAFF

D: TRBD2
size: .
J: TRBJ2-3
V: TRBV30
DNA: TGTGCCTGGAGTGAGGGTAGCGGGAGTACAGATACGCAGTATTTT
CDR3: CAWSEGSGSTDTQYF

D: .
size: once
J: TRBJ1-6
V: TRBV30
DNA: TGTGCCTGGAGTTCTGAGGGGGCCTATAATTCACCCCTCCACTTT
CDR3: CAWSSEGAYNSPLHF

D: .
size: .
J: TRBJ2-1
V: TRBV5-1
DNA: TGCGCCAGCTCCCGGGACTCCTACAATGAGCAGTTCTTC
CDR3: CASSRDSYNEQFF

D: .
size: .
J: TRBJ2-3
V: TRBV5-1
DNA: TGCGCCAGCAGCTTGGGGGGAGACCTCACAGATACGCAGTATTTT
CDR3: CASSLGGDLTDTQYF

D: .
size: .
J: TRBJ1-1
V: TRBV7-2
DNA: TGTGCCAGCAGCTTAGGTTGGGGGGGGAACACTGAAGCTTTCTTT
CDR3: CASSLGWGGNTEAFF

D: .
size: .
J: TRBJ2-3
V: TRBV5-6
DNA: TGTGCCAGCAGCTTGGCGGGGGTAAAGGATACGCAGTATTTT
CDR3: CASSLAGVKDTQYF

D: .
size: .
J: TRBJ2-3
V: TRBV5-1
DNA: TGCGCCAGCAGCCCAGCGGGCGCAGATACGCAGTATTTT
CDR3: CASSPAGADTQYF

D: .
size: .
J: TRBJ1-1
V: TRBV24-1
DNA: TGTGCCAGACCCGCGGTAGGGAACACTGAAGCTTTCTTT
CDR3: CARPAVGNTEAFF

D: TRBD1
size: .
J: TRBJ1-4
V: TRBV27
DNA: TGTGCCAGCAGTCCGCGGACAGGTCTAAATGAAAAACTGTTTTTT
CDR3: CASSPRTGLNEKLFF

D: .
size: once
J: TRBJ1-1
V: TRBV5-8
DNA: TGTGCCAGCAGCTTAGTGTTAGGGCGGGTGAACACTGAAGCTTTCTTT
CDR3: CASSLVLGRVNTEAFF

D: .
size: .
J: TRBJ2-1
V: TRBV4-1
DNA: TGCGCCAGCAGCCAAGGGCAGGTCAGTTACAATGAGCAGTTCTTC
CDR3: CASSQGQVSYNEQFF

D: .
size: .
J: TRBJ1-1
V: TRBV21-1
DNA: TGTGCCAGCAGCTTCCAAAGGGACAGGGGAGTTGCTGAAGCTTTCTTT
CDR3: CASSFQRDRGVAEAFF

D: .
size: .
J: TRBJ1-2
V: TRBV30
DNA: TGTGCCTGGAGAGGACTCACTGCGCCCTATGGCTACACCTTC
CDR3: CAWRGLTAPYGYTF

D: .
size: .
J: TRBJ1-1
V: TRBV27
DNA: TGTGCCAGCAGTTTACGGACCGGGGGGAACACTGAAGCTTTCTTT
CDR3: CASSLRTGGNTEAFF

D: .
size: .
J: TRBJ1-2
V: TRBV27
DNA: TGTGCCAGCAGTCCGAGACAGGTATTCAGTGGCTACACCTTC
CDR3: CASSPRQVFSGYTF

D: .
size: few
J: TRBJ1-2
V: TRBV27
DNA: TGTGCCAGCAGTTTCGGGGGATTATATGGCTACACCTTC
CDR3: CASSFGGLYGYTF

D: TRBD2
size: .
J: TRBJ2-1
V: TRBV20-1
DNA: TGCAGTGCTAGTATCGGAGCGGGAGGGGACAATGAGCAGTTCTTC
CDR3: CSASIGAGGDNEQFF

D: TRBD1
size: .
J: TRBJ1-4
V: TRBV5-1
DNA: TGCGCCAGCAGCTCTTACCCACAGGGGACTAATGAAAAACTGTTTTTT
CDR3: CASSSYPQGTNEKLFF

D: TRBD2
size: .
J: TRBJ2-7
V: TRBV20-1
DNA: TGCAGTGCTAGTCCCCCTAGCGGGAGTTCGAGCTCCTACGAGCAGTACTTC
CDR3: CSASPPSGSSSSYEQYF

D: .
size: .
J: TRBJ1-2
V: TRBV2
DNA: TGTGCCAGCAGTGAATTGACAGAGATCTCCTATGGCTACACCTTC
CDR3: CASSELTEISYGYTF

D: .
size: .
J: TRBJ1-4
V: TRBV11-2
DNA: TGTGCCAGCAGCGCCCGGAGATCGGATGAAAAACTGTTTTTT
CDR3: CASSARRSDEKLFF